This passage covers 30 T cell receptor beta chains from one sample sequenced in a study of shared clonotypes between healthy human individuals. Only in-frame clones appear in the TCRdb table, and some are missing; sequencing was by immunoSEQ multiplex PCR. The sample has some 2,000,000 clones; roughly 95% are singletons. Sequenced material: naive CD4+ T cells sorted from blood. The subset denotes: CD45RA+ positively selected. Receptor source: a man between 18 and 35 years old in good health.

The chain combines TRBV2 with TRBJ2-7; unclear D gene. CDR1 is SNHLY, CDR2 FYNNEI, per germline. Trimming cost V 7 bases and J 2 bases, with 9 bases left between them. This CDR3 comprises 12 residues. The CDR3 is CASTKGTYEQYF. CDR3 coding DNA: TGTGCCAGCACGAAGGGCACCTACGAGCAGTACTTC.

Points on this clone: A junction boundary mismatches the germline segment, possibly from a read error. The gene calls are TRBV29-1 and TRBJ2-7; either TRBD1 or TRBD2 may fit D (5 bases each). The CDR3 loop spans 12 amino acids. Germline CDR1 and CDR2: SQVTM and ANQGSEA. The CDR3 bases are TGCAGCGTTGGGATCCTAGGGGACGAGCGGTACTTC. This encodes CSVGILGDERYF.

The V and J genes are TRBV7-8 and TRBJ2-7; 8 bases are shared with TRBD1. Per germline, CDR1 SGHVS and CDR2 FQNEAQ. V shed 5 bases, J shed 0 bases, and the junction held 3 bases outside the gene matches. This CDR3 has 14 amino acids. The CDR3 DNA reads TGTGCCAGCAGCGAAACAGGGGGCTCCTACGAGCAGTACTTC. Translated: CASSETGGSYEQYF.

The rearrangement joins TRBV9 to TRBJ2-7, with a possible D match to TRBD2 (5 bases). CDR1 SGDLS and CDR2 YYNGEE come from the germline V gene. V was pared by 2 bases and J by 3 bases, with 15 bases between. This CDR3 contains 15 residues. Written as DNA, the CDR3 is TGTGCCAGCAGCGTGGGCCCCCGGACTGACTACGAGCAGTACTTC. Translating gives CASSVGPRTDYEQYF.

V and J are TRBV13 and TRBJ1-2, with D possibly TRBD1 on 5 matching bases. The V end was cut by 2 bases, the J end by 3 bases, with 22 bases between. This CDR3 region has 18 residues. Germline V gene data show CDR1 as PRHDT and CDR2 as FYEKMQ (reference sequence). CDR3 nucleotides: TGTGCCAGCAGCTTATGGGGGTTATTAGAGATCTTGGACTATGGCTACACCTTC. The encoded protein is CASSLWGLLEILDYGYTF. Full variable domain (missing parts from reference TRBV13 and TRBJ1-2): AAGVIQSPRHLIKEKRETATLKCYPIPRHDTVYWYQQGPGQDPQFLISFYEKMQSDKGSIPDRFSAQQFSDYHSELNMSSLELGDSALYFCASSLWGLLEILDYGYTFGSGTRLTVV.

This clone was seen just once. The gene calls are TRBV6-1 and TRBJ2-7; 9 positions agree with TRBD1. Germline CDR1 and CDR2: MNHNS and SASEGT. Trimming took 6 bases from V and 3 from J; bases not matched to a gene: 6. The CDR3 sequence is 14 residues long. CDR3 protein: CASRGQGSFYEQYF. In nucleotides, the CDR3 is TGTGCCAGCAGAGGACAGGGGTCCTTCTACGAGCAGTACTTC.

Comment on this clone: One junction end does not reproduce the germline sequence, and a read error may be involved. The chain couples TRBV5-1 to TRBJ2-2, with D maybe TRBD1 (6 bases). Germline CDR1 is SGHRS and CDR2 is YFSETQ. The CDR3 length is 12 residues. CDR3 nucleotides: TGCGCCAGCAGGGGGGACACCGGAGAGCTGTTTTTT. Protein: CASRGDTGELFF.

About this clone: The sample has other DNA sequences that encode this CDR3 too. The CDR3 DNA sequence: TGTGCCAGCAGTTACTATAGCAATCAGCCCCAGCATTTT. Translation: CASSYYSNQPQHF. The V call is TRBV28, the J call TRBJ1-5; D not certain. V lost 4 bases, J lost 0 bases, and 4 bases lay in between. CDR1 is MDHEN, CDR2 SYDVKM, per germline. The CDR3 totals 13 residues.

This rearrangement joins TRBV7-9 to TRBJ1-1; possibly TRBD1 for D (6 bases). The CDR3 is 16 residues long. V lost 5 bases and J lost 0, with 16 bases in between. Germline values: CDR1 SEHNR, CDR2 FQNEAQ (reference sequence). The CDR3, as DNA: TGTGCCAGCAGCACCAAGGGGGGGGAAATGAACACTGAAGCTTTCTTT. This encodes CASSTKGGEMNTEAFF.

The chain has TRBV6-5 and TRBJ2-3; D not certain. Germline V gene lookup returns CDR1 MNHEY and CDR2 SVGAGI. Trimming stripped 6 bases from V and 4 bases from J, with 17 bases between. The CDR3 is 15 residues long. In DNA, the CDR3 is TGTGCCAGCAGGCTATCCATCCTGTATTCAGATACGCAGTATTTT. Its translation is CASRLSILYSDTQYF.

V gene TRBV6-1 combines with J gene TRBJ2-7; a weak D match, TRBD2 (5 bases). The CDR3 totals 15 residues. Trimming took 1 base from V and 3 from J, leaving 13 bases between them. Per germline, CDR1 MNHNS and CDR2 SASEGT. Here the CDR3 reads CASSEGITADYEQYF. In nucleotides, the CDR3 is TGTGCCAGCAGTGAAGGTATCACAGCGGACTACGAGCAGTACTTC.

The chain carries TRBV2 and TRBJ1-1, with D hard to call. Germline V CDR1 and CDR2: SNHLY, FYNNEI. V lost 3 bases to trimming and J lost 5 bases, with 13 bases between them. The CDR3 is made up of 14 amino acids. This chain's CDR3 is CASSEAQGMTEAFF. CDR3 in DNA: TGTGCCAGCAGTGAGGCTCAAGGGATGACTGAAGCTTTCTTT.

CDR3 loop: CASSPPAVEQETQYF. The CDR3 nucleotides read TGTGCCAGCTCACCACCGGCCGTGGAACAAGAGACCCAGTACTTC. This rearrangement joins TRBV18 to TRBJ2-5, with D unclear. From germline, CDR1 is KGHSH and CDR2 LQKENI. With 0 bases removed from V and 2 bases from J, the gap between germline ends came to 10 bases. The length of the CDR3 is 15 residues.

This clone was seen only once. The rearrangement uses TRBV30 and TRBJ2-7; TRBD1 might be the D (6 bases). The V and J ends lost 2 bases and 5 bases respectively, with 16 bases between them. This CDR3 region has 14 residues. CDR1 and CDR2 from the germline V gene are GTSNPN and SVGIG (reference sequence). The CDR3 loop reads CAWSKKQGSHEQYF. The DNA of the CDR3 is TGTGCCTGGAGTAAGAAACAGGGTTCCCACGAGCAGTACTTC.

V usage is TRBV5-1 and J usage is TRBJ1-3, with TRBD1 identical over 9 bases. Germline CDR1 reads SGHRS; CDR2 reads YFSETQ. This CDR3 spans 14 amino acids. V dropped 4 bases and J dropped 4; count of bases not matched to a gene: 3. DNA of the CDR3: TGCGCCAGCAGCGGGGGACAGGGAGGAAACACCATATATTTT. This translates into CASSGGQGGNTIYF.

The rearrangement uses TRBV30 and TRBJ1-5, with 7 positions matching TRBD1. V was clipped by 5 bases and J by 6 bases; unmatched bases: 7. Germline-derived CDR1 and CDR2 are GTSNPN and SVGIG (reference sequence). CDR3 length: 13 residues. The CDR3 is CAWGRQGSQPQHF. In DNA form, the CDR3 reads TGTGCCTGGGGAAGACAGGGCTCTCAGCCCCAGCATTTT.

The DNA of the CDR3 is TGTGCCAGCAGTGAAAGGAGGGGCCTGAACACCGGGGAGCTGTTTTTT. Amino acid sequence: CASSERRGLNTGELFF. The J gene is TRBJ2-2, the V gene TRBV2, with D tentatively TRBD2 (6 bases). CDR3 size: 16 residues. V lost 2 bases to trimming and J lost 1 base, with 11 bases between them. The V gene's germline CDR1 is SNHLY and CDR2 FYNNEI.

The rearrangement uses TRBV7-2 and TRBJ1-5; TRBD1 matches 12 bases. With 3 bases clipped from V and 6 bases from J, the junction kept 9 bases outside the gene matches. Germline V gene sequence: CDR1 SGHTA, CDR2 FQGNSA. This CDR3 contains 17 residues. This CDR3 is CASSFFPGQGAGQPQHF. CDR3 in DNA: TGTGCCAGCAGCTTTTTCCCGGGACAGGGGGCTGGTCAGCCCCAGCATTTT.

This chain uses TRBV6-1 with TRBJ2-3; TRBD1 agrees at 9 bases. V shed 10 bases and J 3 bases; nucleotides not matched to a gene: 11. This CDR3 comprises 15 residues. Germline CDR1 is MNHNS and CDR2 is SASEGT. The CDR3 sequence is CATRLDRGKTDTQYF. The DNA for the CDR3 is TGTGCCACCAGACTCGACAGGGGGAAAACAGATACGCAGTATTTT.

V is TRBV11-3 and J is TRBJ2-7; no reliable D call. The germline CDR1 and CDR2 sequences are SGHNT and YENEEA. Between the trimmed V and J ends, which lost 7 bases and 2 bases, there was a span of 21 bases. There are 16 residues in the CDR3. CDR3 region: CASTESDLQAPYEQYF. The CDR3 DNA follows: TGTGCCAGCACCGAATCAGACCTGCAGGCCCCCTACGAGCAGTACTTC. The full variable domain, completed using reference TRBV11-3 and TRBJ2-7, is EAGVVQSPRYKIIEKKQPVAFWCNPISGHNTLYWYLQNLGQGPELLIRYENEEAVDDSQLPKDRFSAERLKGVDSTLKIQPAELGDSAVYLCASTESDLQAPYEQYFGPGTRLTVT.

J is TRBJ1-2 and V is TRBV2; possible D gene TRBD1, 6 bases. V shed 8 bases and J shed 3 bases, with 13 bases lying between them. This CDR3 has 13 amino acids. Germline V gene sequence: CDR1 SNHLY, CDR2 FYNNEI. CDR3 nucleotides: TGTGCCAGCGTCGTCCAGGGGTACTATGGCTACACCTTC. Its protein is CASVVQGYYGYTF.

A note on this clone: Other DNA sequences within the sample encode an identical CDR3. The CDR3 sequence is CASSQGQGNTEAFF. The CDR3 region has the DNA TGTGCCAGCAGCCAAGGACAGGGCAACACTGAAGCTTTCTTT. The chain employs TRBV2 and TRBJ1-1, with 8 bases that match TRBD1. After removal of 6 bases from V and 2 bases from J, the junction contained 5 bases not matched to a gene. CDR1 is SNHLY, CDR2 FYNNEI, per germline. This CDR3 contains 14 residues.

The chain is built from TRBV18 and TRBJ1-1; D is possibly TRBD1 (6 bases). V was trimmed by 3 bases and J by 2 bases, leaving 13 bases between them. Germline loops: CDR1 KGHSH, CDR2 LQKENI. The CDR3 length is 15 residues. CDR3 residues: CASSPIQGVNTEAFF. The CDR3 DNA reads TGTGCCAGCTCACCCATACAGGGAGTAAACACTGAAGCTTTCTTT.

The chain has TRBV29-1 and TRBJ1-1, with D hard to call. V gave up 4 bases and J gave up 7 bases, with 13 bases separating them. Per the germline V gene, CDR1 is SQVTM and CDR2 is ANQGSEA. The length of the CDR3 is 12 residues. In nucleotides, the CDR3 is TGCAGCGTTGGCTGGGGAAGCGGTGAAGCTTTCTTT. Translation gives CSVGWGSGEAFF.

The chain recombines TRBV6-1 with TRBJ2-7; 14 nucleotides match TRBD2. This CDR3 has 15 amino acids. From germline, CDR1 is MNHNS and CDR2 SASEGT. The trim removed 4 bases at V and 5 bases at J, leaving 4 bases unmatched. CDR3 in amino acids: CASSGGTSGGNEQYF. The CDR3 coding sequence is TGTGCCAGCAGTGGTGGGACTAGCGGGGGTAACGAGCAGTACTTC.

The rearrangement uses TRBV7-2 and TRBJ2-7; possibly TRBD1 for D (5 bases). Between the trimmed V and J ends, which lost 1 base and 2 bases, there was a span of 9 bases. Germline V lookup: CDR1 SGHTA, CDR2 FQGNSA. The CDR3 is 14 residues long. CDR3 in DNA: TGTGCCAGCAGCTTAGGTTGGGGCCCCTACGAGCAGTACTTC. It specifies CASSLGWGPYEQYF. Full variable domain (remainder filled in from reference TRBV7-2 and TRBJ2-7): GAGVSQSPSNKVTEKGKDVELRCDPISGHTALYWYRQSLGQGLEFLIYFQGNSAPDKSGLPSDRFSAERTGGSVSTLTIQRTQQEDSAVYLCASSLGWGPYEQYFGPGTRLTVT.

The CDR3 protein is CASSLGTMETQYF. CDR3 coding DNA: TGTGCCAGCAGCTTAGGGACTATGGAGACCCAGTACTTC. The chain couples TRBV11-2 to TRBJ2-5, with TRBD2 as a possible D gene (6 bases). The length of the CDR3 is 13 residues. Trimming took 1 base from V and 5 from J, leaving 8 bases between them. Germline V gene sequence: CDR1 SGHAT, CDR2 FQNNGV.

Details on this clone: The sample holds other DNA sequences that translate to the same CDR3. The chain links TRBV7-9 to TRBJ1-5; D not certain. Germline V lookup: CDR1 SEHNR, CDR2 FQNEAQ (reference sequence). CDR3 size: 12 residues. Trimming cost V 1 base and J 6 bases, with 4 bases left between them. The CDR3 protein is CASSLGVQPQHF. The DNA of the CDR3 is TGTGCCAGCAGCTTAGGGGTTCAGCCCCAGCATTTT.

V and J are TRBV18 and TRBJ2-2; D not resolved. The CDR3 runs to 14 residues. Trimming took off 1 base at V and 9 bases at J, with 12 bases between the two ends. CDR1 and CDR2 from the germline V gene are KGHSH and LQKENI. The CDR3 nucleotides are TGTGCCAGCTCACCACGATTAGAATCCTGGGAGCTGTTTTTT. Residues: CASSPRLESWELFF.

The chain combines TRBV7-9 with TRBJ1-2; 9 bases fit TRBD1. After removal of 0 bases from V and 6 bases from J, the junction contained 8 bases not matched to a gene. Germline V lookup: CDR1 SEHNR, CDR2 FQNEAQ (reference sequence). The CDR3 loop spans 16 amino acids. CDR3 nucleotides: TGTGCCAGCAGCTTAGCCAGTCCCGGGACAGGGAATGGCTACACCTTC. Amino acid sequence: CASSLASPGTGNGYTF.